Below are 25 T cell receptor beta chains sequenced from a single sample in a study of Graves' ophthalmopathy and Graves' hyperthyroidism (dated by TCRdb to the late 2010s). These reads were obtained on an Illumina HiSeq 2000. TCR beta CDR3 regions were amplified from RNA transcripts for repertoire sequencing. A first-round RT-PCR used HTBI primers with the Qiagen OneStep RT-PCR kit, followed by a second-round multiplex PCR, size selection and purification. The public sequencing data were trimmed at Q25 with fastp and processed into clonotypes with MiXCR by TCRdb, which kept only in-frame beta chains. Each entry merges the rows of one CDR3 protein and shows their most common DNA and genes. Recorded for this sample are 1 million to 1.3 million distinct CDR3 sequences; about 36% of them occurred a single time. Around 10% of the sample lies in the top ten. Sequences were obtained from peripheral blood or thyroid tissue (not recorded which). These receptors were collected from an adult man with Graves' hyperthyroidism.

This clonotype was detected many times. The V gene is TRBV7-9, the J gene TRBJ1-1; D gene uncertain. Trimming took 2 bases from V and 2 from J, leaving 9 bases between them. The CDR3 contains 14 residues. The germline V gene has CDR1 SEHNR and CDR2 FQNEAQ (reference sequence). The CDR3: CASSLNRANTEAFF. Here the CDR3 DNA reads TGTGCCAGCAGCTTAAATAGGGCTAACACTGAAGCTTTCTTT. Full variable domain (outside the CDR3, taken from reference TRBV7-9 and TRBJ1-1): DTGVSQNPRHKITKRGQNVTFRCDPISEHNRLYWYRQTLGQGPEFLTYFQNEAQLEKSRLLSDRFSAERPKGSFSTLEIQRTEQGDSAMYLCASSLNRANTEAFFGQGTRLTVV.

This clonotype was found many times. The V call is TRBV7-9, the J call TRBJ1-1; 7 nucleotides line up with TRBD1. The germline V gene has CDR1 SEHNR and CDR2 FQNEAQ (reference sequence). CDR3 length: 17 amino acids. V shed 5 bases and J 1 base; nucleotides not matched to a gene: 13. The CDR3 is CASSPSPRDRANTEAFF. In nucleotides, the CDR3 is TGTGCCAGCAGCCCATCGCCGAGAGACAGGGCGAACACTGAAGCTTTCTTT.

The chain uses TRBV7-2 and TRBJ1-4; no definite D call. CDR3 length equals 13 residues. The V end lost 5 bases, the J end lost 8 bases, and 12 bases lay between the germline ends. Looked up from germline, CDR1 is SGHTA and CDR2 is FQGNSA. This chain's CDR3 is CASSRVFGEKLFF. CDR3 sequence (DNA): TGTGCCAGCAGCCGCGTATTTGGAGAAAAACTGTTTTTT.

This chain uses TRBV7-2 with TRBJ2-5; a weak D match, TRBD1 (5 bases). The CDR3 has 14 amino acids. Between the trimmed V and J ends, which lost 5 bases and 5 bases, there was a span of 15 bases. Per the germline V gene, CDR1 is SGHTA and CDR2 is FQGNSA. The CDR3 DNA reads as TGTGCCAGCAGCCGCCCAGGGTCCGAGGAGACCCAGTACTTC. It codes for CASSRPGSEETQYF.

This chain connects TRBV9 to TRBJ1-2; TRBD1 matches 7 bases. There are 16 residues in the CDR3. Germline V gene sequence: CDR1 SGDLS, CDR2 YYNGEE. V lost 5 bases to trimming and J lost 2 bases; unmatched junction nucleotides: 12. In nucleotides, the CDR3 is TGTGCCAGCAGTGATTATCCGAGGACAGGAAACTATGGCTACACCTTC. Residues: CASSDYPRTGNYGYTF.

This clonotype has ten or more counts. This chain links TRBV7-2 with TRBJ1-6, with D perhaps TRBD1 (5 bases). Looked up from germline, CDR1 is SGHTA and CDR2 is FQGNSA. The CDR3 is made up of 18 amino acids. V was shortened by 3 bases and J by 4 bases, with 19 bases between the two germline ends. The CDR3 nucleotides read TGTGCCAGCAGCTTGCTACCCACCGGGACGGTATATAATTCACCCCTCCACTTT. It codes for CASSLLPTGTVYNSPLHF.

The chain uses TRBV20-1 and TRBJ2-5; perhaps TRBD1 as D (6 bases). Looked up from germline, CDR1 is DFQATT and CDR2 is SNEGSKA (reference sequence). The length of the CDR3 is 15 residues. Trimming cost V 5 bases and J 0 bases, with 16 bases left between them. The CDR3 DNA is TGCAGTGCTCACATAGGGGGACGGTACCAAGAGACCCAGTACTTC. Its protein product is CSAHIGGRYQETQYF.

This clonotype occurred many times. The CDR3 region is CASGPGGVNYHEQYF. The DNA of the CDR3 is TGCGCCAGCGGGCCGGGGGGCGTCAACTACCACGAGCAGTACTTC. V is TRBV5-1 and J is TRBJ2-7, with D tentatively TRBD2 (7 bases). V was pared by 7 bases and J by 5 bases, with 22 bases between. This CDR3 region has 15 residues. Germline V gene sequence: CDR1 SGHRS, CDR2 YFSETQ.

This clonotype was found many times. V gene TRBV2 combines with J gene TRBJ1-5, with 8 bases fitting TRBD1. Germline values: CDR1 SNHLY, CDR2 FYNNEI. This CDR3 spans 14 amino acids. The trim removed 8 bases at V and 5 bases at J, leaving 8 bases unmatched. CDR3 residues: CASCSEQGDQPQHF. The CDR3 DNA reads as TGTGCCAGCTGCTCCGAACAGGGGGATCAGCCCCAGCATTTT.

Comment on this clonotype: A much larger clone differs from this one at a single base, so this may be a read error. J is TRBJ2-7 and V is TRBV29-1; D gene unclear. The CDR3 has 14 amino acids. CDR1 is SQVTM and CDR2 is ANQGSEA in the germline V gene. V gave up 4 bases and J gave up 2 bases, with 15 bases separating them. For the CDR3, the DNA is TGCAGCGTTGTTTATTCGCGCCGAACCTACGAGCAGTACTTC. This encodes CSVVYSRRTYEQYF.

Only one count was recorded for this clonotype. The junction does not match germline at one end; this may be a read error. V usage is TRBV7-8 and J usage is TRBJ1-6, with no clear D. CDR1 and CDR2 (germline): SGHVS, FQNEAQ. This CDR3 has 13 residues. CDR3 sequence reads: CASKGSLNSPLRF. The DNA for the CDR3 is TGTGCCAGCAAGGGATCACTAAATTCACCCCTCCGCTTT.

In its sample, this clonotype was seen a few times. The gene calls are TRBV4-3 and TRBJ2-6; the D is unclear. The germline V gene has CDR1 LGHNA and CDR2 YSLEER. V dropped 0 bases and J dropped 3 bases, with 6 bases sitting between them. CDR3 length: 15 amino acids. The CDR3 spells CASSQETVGANVLTF. The CDR3 DNA sequence: TGCGCCAGCAGCCAAGAGACGGTTGGGGCCAACGTCCTGACTTTC.

This chain uses TRBV5-6 with TRBJ1-1; D is ambiguous. CDR3 size: 14 residues. V was trimmed by 1 base and J by 2 bases, leaving 9 bases between them. Germline V gene data show CDR1 as SGHDT and CDR2 as YYEEEE. The CDR3 region has the DNA TGTGCCAGCAGCTTGTTGGGTCCTAACACTGAAGCTTTCTTT. Its translation: CASSLLGPNTEAFF.

This clonotype was picked up a small number of times. One end of the junction varies from germline; a read error may be responsible. The V call is TRBV10-3, the J call TRBJ2-7; D may be TRBD1 or TRBD2 (8 bases each). The germline V gene has CDR1 ENHRY and CDR2 SYGVKD. The CDR3 runs to 15 residues. In nucleotides, the CDR3 is TGTGCCAGCAGTCAAGCGGGGGACAGGACCTACGAGCAGTACTTC. Translation: CASSQAGDRTYEQYF.

This clonotype was seen once. A much larger clone lies one base from this, so it may be a read error. This chain uses TRBV10-3 with TRBJ2-2; maybe TRBD1 (6 bases). In germline, CDR1 is ENHRY, CDR2 SYGVKD. Trimming removed 3 bases from V and 8 bases from J, with 16 bases in between. The CDR3 covers 15 residues. The CDR3 coding sequence is TGTGCCATCAGTGACATAGTGGGGGCTTCTGGGGAGCTGTTTTTT. This encodes CAISDIVGASGELFF.

This clonotype showed up many times. As DNA, the CDR3 is TGTGCCATCAGTGACGAGACAGGGATCGCCTACGAGCAGTACTTC. It specifies CAISDETGIAYEQYF. This chain uses TRBV10-3 with TRBJ2-7, with TRBD1 matching over 7 bases. With V trimmed by 3 bases and J by 2 bases, 7 bases remained unmatched. CDR3 length equals 15 residues. From germline, CDR1 is ENHRY and CDR2 SYGVKD.

On this clonotype: A much larger clone lies a single base off, so this may be a read error. Since no conserved phenylalanine or tryptophan closes the CDR3, a read error is the likely cause. The gene calls are TRBV7-2 and TRBJ2-7, with TRBD2 identical over 7 bases. The germline CDR1 and CDR2 sequences are SGHTA and FQGNSA. V dropped 4 bases and J dropped 5; count of bases not matched to a gene: 14. This CDR3 comprises 16 residues. CDR3 bases: TGTGCCAGCAGCTCCCAGAGCGGGGCGTTCTGGAACGAGCAGTACCTC. As protein: CASSSQSGAFWNEQYL.

This rearrangement joins TRBV11-1 to TRBJ2-2, with a possible D match to TRBD1 (6 bases). Deletions cut 5 bases from V and 1 base from J, with 14 bases between. Germline V gene lookup returns CDR1 SGHAT and CDR2 FQDESV (reference sequence). There are 16 residues in the CDR3. The CDR3 protein is CASSPRKTGNTGELFF. The CDR3 bases are TGTGCCAGCAGCCCTAGAAAGACAGGGAACACCGGGGAGCTGTTTTTT.

As concerns this clonotype: The limits of the CDR3 on the DNA are not certain, so only TCRdb's listed CDR3 is given. The chain recombines TRBV9 with TRBJ1-1; the table calls TRBD1, which could not be checked here. The CDR3 is 12 amino acids long, termini counted. CDR1 and CDR2 from the germline V gene are SGDLS and YYNGEE. CDR3 amino acids: CASSVAQGSSFF.

The chain links TRBV25-1 to TRBJ1-6; D unresolved. The V gene lost 8 bases and the J gene lost 9 bases, with 17 bases spanning the gap. CDR1 is MGHDK and CDR2 is SYGVNS in the germline V gene. The length of the CDR3 is 14 residues. The CDR3, as DNA: TGTGCCAGCTTAGTTAGAGGGAGGAGTTCACCCCTCCACTTT. This translates into CASLVRGRSSPLHF. The full variable domain, completed using reference TRBV25-1 and TRBJ1-6, is EADIYQTPRYLVIGTGKKITLECSQTMGHDKMYWYQQDPGMELHLIHYSYGVNSTEKGDLSSESTVSRIRTEHFPLTLESARPSHTSQYLCASLVRGRSSPLHFGNGTRLTVT.

This clonotype occurred a few times. The gene calls are TRBV7-9 and TRBJ2-6; unclear D gene. This CDR3 contains 14 residues. Deletions cut 7 bases from V and 4 bases from J, with 11 bases between. Per germline, CDR1 SEHNR and CDR2 FQNEAQ (reference sequence). This CDR3 reads CASTPGPGANVLTF. Written as DNA, the CDR3 is TGTGCCAGCACCCCCGGCCCCGGGGCCAACGTCCTGACTTTC.

V usage is TRBV2 and J usage is TRBJ2-7; D is unresolved. The germline gives CDR1 SNHLY, CDR2 FYNNEI. The CDR3 is 13 amino acids. Trimming removed 5 bases at V and 9 bases at J, with 17 bases between. CDR3 DNA: TGTGCCAGCAGTTACTCGTCAGCCGACGGGCAGTACTTC. Protein: CASSYSSADGQYF.

This clonotype occurred many times. The chain carries TRBV29-1 and TRBJ2-7, with D unresolved. The germline gives CDR1 SQVTM, CDR2 ANQGSEA. CDR3 size: 13 residues. The V gene lost 4 bases and the J gene lost 2 bases, with 12 bases spanning the gap. The CDR3 protein is CSVVFGYPYEQYF. CDR3 in DNA: TGCAGCGTTGTTTTCGGTTATCCCTACGAGCAGTACTTC.

This clonotype was observed a handful of times. The genes are TRBV4-3 and TRBJ1-5; no firm D call. The CDR3 has 15 amino acids. V shed 0 bases and J shed 5 bases, with 11 bases lying between them. Germline V gene lookup returns CDR1 LGHNA and CDR2 YSLEER. CDR3 residues: CASSQDAGGYQPQHF. Here the CDR3 DNA reads TGCGCCAGCAGCCAAGATGCGGGTGGGTATCAGCCCCAGCATTTT.

This clonotype has a count of ten or more. This sequence joins TRBV10-3 and TRBJ2-7; no reliable D call. CDR1 is ENHRY and CDR2 is SYGVKD in the germline V gene. The CDR3 covers 15 residues. V gave up 4 bases and J gave up 0 bases, with 13 bases separating them. The CDR3 region is CAISAVGQSSYEQYF. In DNA, the CDR3 is TGTGCCATCAGTGCCGTTGGGCAGAGCTCCTACGAGCAGTACTTC.